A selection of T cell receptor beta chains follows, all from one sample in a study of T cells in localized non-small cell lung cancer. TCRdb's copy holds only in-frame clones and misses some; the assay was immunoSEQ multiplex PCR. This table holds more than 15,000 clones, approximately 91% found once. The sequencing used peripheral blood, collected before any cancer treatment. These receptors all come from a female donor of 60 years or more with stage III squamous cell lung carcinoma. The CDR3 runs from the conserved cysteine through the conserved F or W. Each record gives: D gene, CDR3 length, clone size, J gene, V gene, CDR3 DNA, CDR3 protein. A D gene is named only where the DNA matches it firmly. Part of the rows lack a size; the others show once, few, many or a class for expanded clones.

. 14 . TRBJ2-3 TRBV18 TGTGCCAGCTCACCTAACGAGAGCACAGATACGCAGTATTTT CASSPNESTDTQYF
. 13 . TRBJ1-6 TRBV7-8 TGTGCCACCTCGGGACAACGGGGCTCACCCCTCCACTTT CATSGQRGSPLHF
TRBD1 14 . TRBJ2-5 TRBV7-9 TGTGCCAGCAGCCGGACAGGCCCCCAAGAGACCCAGTACTTC CASSRTGPQETQYF
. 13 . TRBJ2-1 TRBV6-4 TGTGCCAGCAGTGACGGGCAGAACAATGAGCAGTTCTTC CASSDGQNNEQFF
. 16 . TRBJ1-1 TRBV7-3 TGTGCCAGCAGCTTACGGCGTCCGGGGACGAACACTGAAGCTTTCTTT CASSLRRPGTNTEAFF
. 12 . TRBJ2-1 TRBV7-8 TGTGCCAGCAGCGGGAACAGGGTAGAGCAGTTCTTC CASSGNRVEQFF
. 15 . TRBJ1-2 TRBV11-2 TGTGCCAGCAGCTCCACCCCTACAGGCTCCTATGGCTACACCTTC CASSSTPTGSYGYTF
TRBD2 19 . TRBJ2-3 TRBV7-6 TGTGCCAGCAGCTTAGCGCTCGGCGGGGGGACGATTAGCACAGATACGCAGTATTTT CASSLALGGGTISTDTQYF
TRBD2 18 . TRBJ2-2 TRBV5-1 TGCGCCAGCAGCTTGGCCCCTGCTAGCGGGGGCCACACCGGGGAGCTGTTTTTT CASSLAPASGGHTGELFF
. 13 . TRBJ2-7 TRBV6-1 TGTGCCAGCAGTGGGGAAATAGGCTACGAGCAGTACTTC CASSGEIGYEQYF
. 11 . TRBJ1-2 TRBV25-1 TGTGCCAGCACGCCGGGGGACGGCTACACCTTC CASTPGDGYTF
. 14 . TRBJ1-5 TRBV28 TGTGCCAGCAGTTTCGGGGGGGGAGGTCAGCCCCAGCATTTT CASSFGGGGQPQHF
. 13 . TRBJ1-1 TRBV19 TGTGCCAGTAGTATGACAGCGAACACTGAAGCTTTCTTT CASSMTANTEAFF
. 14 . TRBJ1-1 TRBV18 TGTGCCAGCTCACCACTGGGGGGGGGTACTGAAGCTTTCTTT CASSPLGGGTEAFF
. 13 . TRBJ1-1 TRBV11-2 TGTGCCAGCAGCTTAGTCGGACGCGCTGAAGCTTTCTTT CASSLVGRAEAFF
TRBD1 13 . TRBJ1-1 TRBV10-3 TGTGCCATCAGGGGGACAGGGGGAACTGAAGCTTTCTTT CAIRGTGGTEAFF
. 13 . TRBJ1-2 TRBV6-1 TGTGCCAGCAGTGAGGGGGCTAACTATGGCTACACCTTC CASSEGANYGYTF
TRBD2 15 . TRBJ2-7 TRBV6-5 TGTGCCAGCAGTTACGGGGGGGACCACTCCTACGAGCAGTACTTC CASSYGGDHSYEQYF
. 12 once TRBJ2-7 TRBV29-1 TGCAGCGTTGTGAACATTAACTACGAGCAGTACTTC CSVVNINYEQYF
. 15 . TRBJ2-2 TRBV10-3 TGTGCCATCAGGGAGTCGGGACAGAACACCGGGGAGCTGTTTTTT CAIRESGQNTGELFF
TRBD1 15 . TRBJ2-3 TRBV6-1 TGTGCCAGCAGGGGACAGAAGCGACCATGGGATACGCAGTATTTT CASRGQKRPWDTQYF
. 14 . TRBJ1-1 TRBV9 TGTGCCAGCAGCGTATCCGCCGGCAACACTGAAGCTTTCTTT CASSVSAGNTEAFF
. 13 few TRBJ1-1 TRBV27 TGTGCCAGCGCTCTGGGGCTGAACACTGAAGCTTTCTTT CASALGLNTEAFF
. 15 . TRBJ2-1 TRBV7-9 TGTGCCAGCAGCTTAATGGCGGGGGCGACCAATGAGCAGTTCTTC CASSLMAGATNEQFF
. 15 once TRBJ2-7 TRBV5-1 TGCGCCAGCAGCTTGGTTGGACAGTCCTCCGACGAGCAGTACTTC CASSLVGQSSDEQYF
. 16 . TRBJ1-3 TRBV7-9 TGTGCCAGCAGCTTAGCAGTCAGAAGCTCTGGAAACACCATATATTTT CASSLAVRSSGNTIYF